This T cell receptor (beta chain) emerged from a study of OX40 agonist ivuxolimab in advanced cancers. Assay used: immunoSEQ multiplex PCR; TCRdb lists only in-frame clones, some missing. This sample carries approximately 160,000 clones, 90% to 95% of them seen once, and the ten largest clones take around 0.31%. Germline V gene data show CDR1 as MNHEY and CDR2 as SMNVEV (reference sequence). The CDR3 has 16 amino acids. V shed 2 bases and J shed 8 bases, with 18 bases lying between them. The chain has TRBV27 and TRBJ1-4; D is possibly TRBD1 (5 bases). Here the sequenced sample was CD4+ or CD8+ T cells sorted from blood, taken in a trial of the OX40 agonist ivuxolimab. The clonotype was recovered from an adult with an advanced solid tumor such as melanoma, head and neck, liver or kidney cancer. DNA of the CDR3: TGTGCCAGCAGTTTAGATGGGGGAGCCGGATGGGAAAAACTGTTTTTT. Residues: CASSLDGGAGWEKLFF.